The 14 T cell receptor gamma chains in this list originate from one sample, sequenced in a study of Vδ1+ human thymocytes. Extracted RNA was reverse transcribed into cDNA. Pooled V-gene forward primers with one constant-region reverse primer generated the CDR3 amplicons by multiplex PCR. TCRdb re-called the multiplex PCR reads via CATT. The sample yields tens of thousands of gamma-chain clones, 20% seen once. No antigen is known for these receptors. Study-level findings and limits: Thymic TRG and TRD repertoires appeared highly polyclonal, with Gaussian CDR3 length distributions.

The sample comprised Vdelta1+ gamma-delta thymocytes from the thymus. Subset denoted: FACS-sorted CD3+ TCRalphabeta- TCRVdelta1+ TCRVdelta2- thymocytes. These TCRs come from a girl under three years old who had congenital heart surgery.

This clone turned up a few times. A read error may explain this, as a much larger clone is one base away. Other DNA sequences in the sample encode the same CDR3. V is TRGV8 and J is TRGJ1 or TRGJ2. This CDR3 is 12 amino acids long. Losses at the gene ends were 2 bases for V and 5 bases for J; bases not matched to a gene: 3. Germline values: CDR1 VENAVY, CDR2 YDSYNSRV. CDR3 DNA sequence: TGTGCCACCTGGGATAACGATTATAAGAAACTCTTT. As protein: CATWDNDYKKLF.

This clone was seen a few times. Additional DNA sequences in this sample encode the identical CDR3. V is TRGV4 and J is TRGJ1 or TRGJ2. J lost 9 bases, V lost 0 bases, and 5 bases had no gene match. Germline assignment: CDR1 EGSTGY and CDR2 YDSYTSSV. The CDR3 length is 12 residues. This CDR3 is CATWDGHGKKLF. Written as DNA, the CDR3 is TGTGCCACCTGGGATGGGCATGGTAAGAAACTCTTT.

This clone was counted a few times. This rearrangement joins TRGV3 to TRGJ1 or TRGJ2. Germline-derived CDR1 and CDR2 are VTNTFY and YDVSTARD (reference sequence). The CDR3 covers 11 residues. V gave up 9 bases and J gave up 7 bases; unmatched junction bases: 9. The CDR3, as DNA: TGTGCCACCCGTGTTGGGTATAAGAAACTCTTT. It codes for CATRVGYKKLF.

This clone has more than one count but fewer than ten. A much larger clone sits a single nucleotide away, making a read error possible. This same CDR3 is encoded by further DNA sequences in the sample. This chain joins TRGV2 and TRGJ1 or TRGJ2. The germline gives CDR1 EGSNGY, CDR2 YDSYNSKV. This CDR3 spans 13 amino acids. The J segment lost 4 bases and the V segment lost 1 base, leaving 4 bases of the junction unmatched. CDR3 region: CATWDGRYYKKLF. The DNA of the CDR3 is TGTGCCACCTGGGACGGCCGGTATTATAAGAAACTCTTT.

This clone was observed a handful of times. The rearrangement links TRGV4 to TRGJ1 or TRGJ2. The V and J ends lost 4 bases and 0 bases, in that order; junction bases with no gene match: 12. In germline, CDR1 is EGSTGY, CDR2 YDSYTSSV. The CDR3 runs to 16 residues. In nucleotides, the CDR3 is TGTGCCACCTGGGACCTCTGGCCCCCGAATTATTATAAGAAACTCTTT. This gives the protein CATWDLWPPNYYKKLF.

This clone has a handful of counts. At the DNA level, this CDR3 is encoded by other sequences in the same sample as well. This chain links TRGV3 with TRGJ1 or TRGJ2. This CDR3 comprises 13 residues. Germline V gene sequence: CDR1 VTNTFY, CDR2 YDVSTARD (reference sequence). The trim removed 0 bases at V and 6 bases at J, leaving 5 bases unmatched. The CDR3 DNA sequence: TGTGCCACCTGGGACAGGCCACGTTATAAGAAACTCTTT. Translating gives CATWDRPRYKKLF.

J is TRGJ1 or TRGJ2 and V is TRGV2. The CDR3 loop spans 14 amino acids. Germline assignment: CDR1 EGSNGY and CDR2 YDSYNSKV. Trimming removed 2 bases from V and 0 bases from J; junction bases left unmatched: 4. In nucleotides, the CDR3 is TGTGCCACCTGGGACGTCGGGAATTATTATAAGAAACTCTTT. Residues: CATWDVGNYYKKLF.

The chain has TRGV3 and TRGJ1 or TRGJ2. Germline CDR1 is VTNTFY and CDR2 is YDVSTARD (reference sequence). Germline trimming cut 5 bases from V and 12 bases from J; bases unmatched to any gene: 10. The CDR3 consists of 11 residues. The chain's CDR3 is CATWGYGRKLF. The CDR3 nucleotides read TGTGCCACCTGGGGGTATGGGAGGAAACTCTTT.

V usage is TRGV8 and J usage is TRGJP1. In germline, CDR1 is VENAVY, CDR2 YDSYNSRV. V trimming: 4 bases; J trimming: 1 base; junction bases outside the gene matches: 24. This CDR3 comprises 21 residues. CDR3 sequence (DNA): TGTGCCACCTGGGACGGCCTCCTACTCTCCACCCGGGGTACCACTGGTTGGTTCAAGATATTT. This translates into CATWDGLLLSTRGTTGWFKIF.

The chain uses TRGV2 and TRGJP2. Germline CDR1 and CDR2: EGSNGY and YDSYNSKV. The CDR3 is made up of 17 amino acids. V lost 2 bases, J lost 1 base, and 10 bases stayed unmatched. The CDR3 reads CATWDARWGSSDWIKTF. CDR3 DNA sequence: TGTGCCACCTGGGACGCCCGGTGGGGTAGTAGTGATTGGATCAAGACGTTT.

This chain links TRGV8 with TRGJP2. Trimming took 3 bases from V and 0 from J; bases not matched to a gene: 7. This CDR3 spans 16 amino acids. Per the germline V gene, CDR1 is VENAVY and CDR2 is YDSYNSRV. For the CDR3, the DNA is TGTGCCACCTGGGATGCGCAATATAGTAGTGATTGGATCAAGACGTTT. Residues: CATWDAQYSSDWIKTF.

The V gene is TRGV5, the J gene TRGJ1 or TRGJ2. V lost 0 bases and J lost 6; bases outside the gene matches: 17. Germline loops: CDR1 VINAFY, CDR2 YDVSNSKD. The CDR3 is 17 amino acids. The CDR3 DNA reads TGTGCCACCTGGGACAGGCAGATTTGGCGAGGCTTTTATAAGAAACTCTTT. Residues: CATWDRQIWRGFYKKLF.

This clone has a handful of counts. This rearrangement joins TRGV9 to TRGJ1 or TRGJ2. Unmatched junction bases numbered 8, after V lost 0 bases and J lost 12 bases. Germline-derived CDR1 and CDR2 are GITISATS and ISYDGTV (reference sequence). The CDR3 sequence is 12 residues long. The DNA for the CDR3 is TGTGCCTTGTGGGAGGTGCAGGGAAGGAAACTCTTT. It codes for CALWEVQGRKLF.

This clone turned up a few times. The rearrangement uses TRGV2 and TRGJ1 or TRGJ2. The trim removed 1 base at V and 12 bases at J, leaving 9 bases unmatched. The CDR3 covers 12 residues. CDR1 EGSNGY and CDR2 YDSYNSKV come from the germline V gene. The CDR3 DNA reads TGTGCCACCTGGGACGGCCAATGGGGGAAACTCTTT. Its protein product is CATWDGQWGKLF.